This T cell receptor beta chain stems from a study of T cell responses to AZD1222 COVID-19 vaccine. The data were produced by immunoSEQ multiplex PCR, yet TCRdb's version contains in-frame clones alone and is incomplete. Of roughly 100,000 clones in the sample, approximately 92% were seen once. With V trimmed by 8 bases and J by 4 bases, 10 bases remained unmatched. This CDR3 is 15 amino acids long. The germline V gene has CDR1 SGHTA and CDR2 FQGNSA. The clonotype originates from an adult who received the AZD1222 COVID-19 vaccine. J is TRBJ2-2 and V is TRBV7-2; TRBD1 aligns across 7 bases. The input for sequencing was peripheral blood, taken 28 days after the second AZD1222 dose. Here the CDR3 reads CASGSEGAGTGELFF. CDR3 bases: TGTGCCAGCGGAAGTGAGGGGGCCGGCACCGGGGAGCTGTTTTTT.